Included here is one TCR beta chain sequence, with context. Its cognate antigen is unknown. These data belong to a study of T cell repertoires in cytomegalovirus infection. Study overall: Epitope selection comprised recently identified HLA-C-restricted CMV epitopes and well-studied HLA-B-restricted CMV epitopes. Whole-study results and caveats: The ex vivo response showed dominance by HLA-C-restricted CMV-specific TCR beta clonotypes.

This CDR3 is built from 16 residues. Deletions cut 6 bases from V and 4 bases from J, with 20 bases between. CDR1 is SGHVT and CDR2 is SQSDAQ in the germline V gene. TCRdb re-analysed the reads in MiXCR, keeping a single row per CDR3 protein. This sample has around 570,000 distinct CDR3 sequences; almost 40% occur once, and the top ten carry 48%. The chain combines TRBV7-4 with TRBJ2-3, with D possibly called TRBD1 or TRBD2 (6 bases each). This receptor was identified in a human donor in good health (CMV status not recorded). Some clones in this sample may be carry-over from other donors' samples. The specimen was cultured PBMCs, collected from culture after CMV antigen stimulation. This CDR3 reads CASSPGGRDPSDTQYF. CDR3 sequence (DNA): TGTGCCAGCAGTCCTGGGGGGCGGGATCCGTCAGATACGCAGTATTTT.